This T cell receptor beta chain was found in a study of graft-versus-host responses after intestinal transplantation. Study-wide results and limits: Within the allografts of patients who had graft-donor T cell macrochimerism, graft-versus-host to host-versus-graft clonal ratios were high.

Remarks on this clone: The antigen remains undetermined.

With V trimmed by 5 bases and J by 3 bases, 8 bases remained unmatched. CDR3 length: 14 residues. The germline CDR1 and CDR2 sequences are GTSNPN and SVGIG (reference sequence). Produced via immunoSEQ multiplex PCR; TCRdb's table is partial and in-frame only. The sample contains about 120,000 clones, roughly 96% of which appear only once. This sequence joins TRBV30 and TRBJ2-7, with 9 bases lining up with TRBD1. The sequence derives from a human donor who received an intestinal transplant. This specimen consisted of unstimulated CD8+ T cells sorted from spleen or lymph node cells, obtained before intestinal transplant. The CDR3: CAWGDRARHYEQYF. CDR3 DNA sequence: TGTGCCTGGGGGGACAGGGCTCGACACTACGAGCAGTACTTC.